This T cell receptor (beta chain) appears in the sequencing data of a study of T-cell memory formation after mild COVID-19. TCRdb used MiXCR to reprocess the 5' RACE reads, holding one entry per CDR3 protein. Among about 170,000 distinct CDR3 sequences listed, roughly 13% were seen once. The source is a man between 18 and 35 years old who had mild COVID-19 (a few samples of this study predate the infection). Cell type and time point are not known. The sample comprised PBMCs or a T cell subset sorted from them (not recorded which).

DNA of the CDR3: TGCGCCAGCAGCTTGGCAGCGGGGGGCCCCTACGAGCAGTACGTC. This sequence encodes CASSLAAGGPYEQYV. The genes are TRBV5-1 and TRBJ2-7; 9 bases are a match to TRBD2. The CDR3 length is 15 residues. V shed 0 bases, J shed 2 bases, and the junction held 3 bases outside the gene matches. The V gene's germline CDR1 is SGHRS and CDR2 YFSETQ.